This TCR beta chain originates from a study of cytomegalovirus exposure and HLA in healthy donors. Findings of the study overall: The study recorded some 160 TCR beta chains that were cytomegalovirus-associated.

The PCR employed 60 Vbeta primers together with 13 Jbeta primers. TCRdb's table, derived via immunoSEQ multiplex PCR, lists solely in-frame clones and lacks some. The sample yields some 190,000 clones, roughly 83% seen once. V lost 7 bases to trimming and J lost 4 bases; unmatched junction nucleotides: 9. This CDR3 has 14 residues. From germline, CDR1 is LNHDA and CDR2 SQIVND (reference sequence). For this clone: Its specificity is unknown.

This chain links TRBV19 with TRBJ1-2; 7 bases are shared with TRBD1. Sequencing input: PBMCs. The TCR was taken from a boy younger than 10 in good health and CMV-seronegative. The CDR3 coding sequence is TGTGCCAGTACCATTCAGACAGGGTCCTATGGCTACACCTTC. Amino acid sequence: CASTIQTGSYGYTF.